This passage covers 25 T cell receptor beta chains from one sample sequenced in a study of T cell responses to AZD1222 COVID-19 vaccine. This table comes from immunoSEQ multiplex PCR, and its TCRdb copy is limited to in-frame clones, with some not included. This table has some 200,000 clones, around 93% appearing once. The starting material was peripheral blood, obtained on day 0 of MenACWY control vaccination. Source of these receptors: an adult in good health.

This chain joins TRBV18 and TRBJ1-1; 9 nucleotides align to TRBD1. J was trimmed by 9 bases and V by 4 bases; bases with no gene match: 6. Germline lookup yields CDR1 KGHSH and CDR2 LQKENI. The CDR3 contains 13 residues. The chain's CDR3 is CASSQNGQGKAFF. Written as DNA, the CDR3 is TGTGCCAGCTCACAAAATGGACAGGGGAAAGCTTTCTTT.

This chain links TRBV7-9 with TRBJ2-5; D is perhaps TRBD1 (6 bases). Per germline, CDR1 SEHNR and CDR2 FQNEAQ (reference sequence). V was pared by 2 bases and J by 2 bases, with 12 bases between. The CDR3 is 15 residues long. Written as DNA, the CDR3 is TGTGCCAGCAGCTTAACGGGCCAGGGGCAAGAGACCCAGTACTTC. As protein: CASSLTGQGQETQYF.

The chain couples TRBV6-2 or TRBV6-3 to TRBJ2-7; D perhaps matches TRBD2 (5 bases). The V gene's germline CDR1 is MNHEY and CDR2 SVGEGT. Trimming shortened V by 2 bases and J by 1 base, and 18 bases separated the two germline ends. The CDR3 runs to 17 residues. The CDR3 reads CASSYGRGAPRSYEQYF. The DNA for the CDR3 is TGTGCCAGCAGTTACGGACGGGGTGCGCCAAGGTCCTACGAGCAGTACTTC.

The CDR3 loop reads CASSFDRGAGNTIYF. The CDR3 nucleotides are TGTGCCAGCAGCTTTGACAGGGGAGCTGGAAACACCATATATTTT. The rearrangement joins TRBV7-9 to TRBJ1-3, with TRBD1 matching over 8 bases. This CDR3 is built from 15 residues. Trimming removed 3 bases from V and 2 bases from J; junction bases left unmatched: 3. The germline V gene encodes CDR1 SEHNR and CDR2 FQNEAQ (reference sequence).

The gene calls are TRBV3-1 (or the pseudogene TRBV3-2) and TRBJ1-1; 7 nucleotides line up with TRBD1. The junction had 5 bases not matched to a gene; V was cut back by 3 bases and J by 4 bases. The CDR3 is 14 amino acids. Germline CDR1 is LGHDT and CDR2 is YNNKEL (reference sequence). CDR3 nucleotide sequence: TGTGCCAGCAGCCAGACAAACAGGGGCACTGAAGCTTTCTTT. This translates into CASSQTNRGTEAFF.

Here the CDR3 DNA reads TGTGCCAGCAGCTCCAGTGGACAGGGTACTGAAGCTTTCTTT. Residues: CASSSSGQGTEAFF. The chain uses TRBV7-3 and TRBJ1-1; 8 bases are shared with TRBD1. The germline V gene has CDR1 SGHTA and CDR2 FQGTGA. The CDR3 runs 14 residues. V shed 4 bases, J shed 5 bases, and the junction held 6 bases outside the gene matches.

This chain connects TRBV7-6 to TRBJ1-3; D is undetermined. Trimming pared 1 base from V and 0 bases from J, leaving 13 bases between. This CDR3 has 17 amino acids. The germline V gene encodes CDR1 SGHVS and CDR2 FNYEAQ. The CDR3 here is CASSLEIGVASGNTIYF. The CDR3, as DNA: TGTGCCAGCAGCTTAGAAATCGGGGTTGCCTCTGGAAACACCATATATTTT. The full variable domain, with the rest looked up from reference TRBV7-6 and TRBJ1-3, is GAGVSQSPRYKVTKRGQDVALRCDPISGHVSLYWYRQALGQGPEFLTYFNYEAQQDKSGLPNDRFSAERPEGSISTLTIQRTEQRDSAMYRCASSLEIGVASGNTIYFGEGSWLTVV.

This chain uses TRBV18 with TRBJ2-3; possibly TRBD2 for D (6 bases). The CDR3 has 13 residues. Trimming removed 5 bases from V and 3 bases from J, with 9 bases in between. Per germline, CDR1 KGHSH and CDR2 LQKENI. CDR3 nucleotides: TGTGCCAGCTCAAACGGGGGAACAGATACGCAGTATTTT. Translated, it gives CASSNGGTDTQYF. The variable domain in full, with the rest retrieved from reference TRBV18 and TRBJ2-3, is NAGVMQNPRHLVRRRGQEARLRCSPMKGHSHVYWYRQLPEEGLKFMVYLQKENIIDESGMPKERFSAEFPKEGPSILRIQQVVRGDSAAYFCASSNGGTDTQYFGPGTRLTVL.

The chain carries TRBV7-8 and TRBJ2-3; 12 positions match TRBD2. The CDR3 consists of 17 residues. J lost 0 bases, V lost 7 bases, and 8 bases had no gene match. Germline lookup yields CDR1 SGHVS and CDR2 FQNEAQ. In DNA form, the CDR3 reads TGTGCCAGCATCGACCTTACTAGCGGGAGGAGCACAGATACGCAGTATTTT. Its translation: CASIDLTSGRSTDTQYF.

The V gene is TRBV30, the J gene TRBJ2-1, with 9 bases matching TRBD1. CDR1 is GTSNPN, CDR2 SVGIG, per germline (reference sequence). V lost 1 base to trimming and J lost 6 bases; unmatched junction nucleotides: 13. The CDR3 extends over 17 amino acids. CDR3 sequence reads: CAWSGAAGQGFFNEQFF. As DNA, the CDR3 is TGTGCCTGGAGTGGCGCTGCGGGACAGGGTTTCTTCAATGAGCAGTTCTTC.

This chain links TRBV7-9 with TRBJ1-1, with 8 bases matching TRBD1. The CDR3 sequence is 14 residues long. The ends lost 8 bases at V and 0 bases at J; junction bases unmatched: 5. Germline values: CDR1 SEHNR, CDR2 FQNEAQ (reference sequence). The CDR3 loop is CASRVGQVNTEAFF. DNA of the CDR3: TGTGCCAGCCGGGTGGGACAGGTGAACACTGAAGCTTTCTTT.

The chain uses TRBV7-2 and TRBJ2-3, with TRBD2 matching over 12 bases. The ends lost 4 bases at V and 8 bases at J; junction bases unmatched: 7. Germline values: CDR1 SGHTA, CDR2 FQGNSA. The CDR3 length is 15 residues. The CDR3 region is CASSSRLAGESTQYF. The DNA of the CDR3 is TGTGCCAGCAGCTCCCGACTAGCGGGGGAGAGTACGCAGTATTTT.

The chain links TRBV4-1 to TRBJ1-5; D unresolved. Germline CDR1 is MGHRA and CDR2 is YSYEKL. Trimming took off 1 base at V and 4 bases at J, with 5 bases between the two ends. There are 13 residues in the CDR3. The DNA for the CDR3 is TGCGCCAGCAGCCAAGGTCTAAATCAGCCCCAGCATTTT. Protein product: CASSQGLNQPQHF.

Comments on this clone: This same CDR3 is encoded by further DNA sequences in the sample. This sequence joins TRBV4-1 and TRBJ1-6; D remains ambiguous. This CDR3 region has 12 residues. The V end lost 0 bases, the J end lost 9 bases, and 3 bases lay between the germline ends. The germline gives CDR1 MGHRA, CDR2 YSYEKL. DNA for the CDR3: TGCGCCAGCAGCCAAGATGGTTCACCCCTCCACTTT. Translating gives CASSQDGSPLHF.

The chain joins TRBV16 to TRBJ1-1, with D possibly TRBD1 on 6 matching bases. This CDR3 is built from 14 residues. Germline V CDR1 and CDR2: KGHSY, FQNENV. V dropped 5 bases and J dropped 2 bases, with 12 bases sitting between them. The CDR3, as DNA: TGTGCCAGCAGCGTACAGGGAGCAAACACTGAAGCTTTCTTT. Translating it yields CASSVQGANTEAFF.

This clone has a handful of counts. This chain uses TRBV7-9 with TRBJ1-4; D possibly corresponds to TRBD1 (6 bases). The CDR3 sequence is 17 residues long. Germline CDR1 is SEHNR and CDR2 is FQNEAQ (reference sequence). The ends were cut back, 5 bases at V and 2 bases at J, with 18 bases in the middle. CDR3 DNA: TGTGCCAGCAGCCCCGCCCGCCGCGGGGGCACTAATGAAAAACTGTTTTTT. Translating gives CASSPARRGGTNEKLFF.

This clone was counted only a few times. V and J are TRBV9 and TRBJ2-1; 7 bases match TRBD2. The V gene end was trimmed by 0 bases and the J gene end by 5 bases; junction bases not matched to a gene: 8. Germline CDR1 and CDR2: SGDLS and YYNGEE. This CDR3 comprises 16 residues. CDR3 nucleotide sequence: TGTGCCAGCAGCGTAGCTCGGTCGGGGGGAAACAATGAGCAGTTCTTC. Protein sequence: CASSVARSGGNNEQFF. Full variable domain (rest looked up from reference TRBV9 and TRBJ2-1): DSGVTQTPKHLITATGQRVTLRCSPRSGDLSVYWYQQSLDQGLQFLIQYYNGEERAKGNILERFSAQQFPDLHSELNLSSLELGDSALYFCASSVARSGGNNEQFFGPGTRLTVL.

This chain joins TRBV5-5 and TRBJ2-7; D is possibly TRBD1 (7 bases). The CDR3 consists of 13 residues. Germline assignment: CDR1 SGHKS and CDR2 YYEKEE (reference sequence). V lost 7 bases to trimming and J lost 2 bases, with 13 bases between them. The CDR3 DNA reads as TGTGCCAGCGCCCAGGGGGGAACCTACGAGCAGTACTTC. Its translation is CASAQGGTYEQYF.

This chain joins TRBV5-4 and TRBJ2-1, with no clear D. CDR1 and CDR2 (germline): SGHNT, YYREEE (reference sequence). CDR3 length: 14 residues. Between the trimmed V and J ends, which lost 1 base and 0 bases, there was a span of 5 bases. The CDR3 sequence: CASSLSTSYNEQFF. The CDR3 DNA reads TGTGCCAGCAGCTTGTCAACCTCCTACAATGAGCAGTTCTTC.

The J gene is TRBJ1-5, the V gene TRBV28; the D gene is possibly TRBD1 (6 bases). V was shortened by 3 bases and J by 7 bases, with 16 bases between the two germline ends. The CDR3 consists of 15 residues. Germline V gives CDR1 MDHEN, CDR2 SYDVKM. This chain's CDR3 is CASSFGQGNFQPQHF. The CDR3 DNA follows: TGTGCCAGCAGTTTCGGTCAGGGGAACTTCCAGCCCCAGCATTTT.

This chain joins TRBV6-5 and TRBJ1-1, with a possible D match to TRBD1 (6 bases). Trimming pared 0 bases from V and 4 bases from J, leaving 9 bases between. This CDR3 comprises 14 residues. Looked up from germline, CDR1 is MNHEY and CDR2 is SVGAGI. The CDR3 DNA is TGTGCCAGCAGTTACTCACAGGGTCCCACTGAAGCTTTCTTT. Translation gives CASSYSQGPTEAFF.

On this clone itself: Other DNA sequences of this sample code for an identical CDR3. The rearrangement uses TRBV5-1 and TRBJ1-2, with D possibly being TRBD1 (5 bases). The CDR3 has 13 residues. V lost 0 bases to trimming and J lost 2 bases, with 5 bases between them. Per the germline V gene, CDR1 is SGHRS and CDR2 is YFSETQ. Written as DNA, the CDR3 is TGCGCCAGCAGCTTGGGACAGAACTATGGCTACACCTTC. Amino acids: CASSLGQNYGYTF.

V usage is TRBV11-2 and J usage is TRBJ2-1; TRBD2 aligns across 9 bases. The CDR3 is 16 amino acids. CDR1 and CDR2 (germline): SGHAT, FQNNGV. The V segment lost 5 bases and the J segment 6 bases; nucleotides outside the gene matches: 11. The CDR3 DNA follows: TGTGCCAGCAGCCCCTTAGGCGGGGGGGCGGTCAATGAGCAGTTCTTC. This sequence encodes CASSPLGGGAVNEQFF. The full variable domain, completed using reference TRBV11-2 and TRBJ2-1, is EAGVAQSPRYKIIEKRQSVAFWCNPISGHATLYWYQQILGQGPKLLIQFQNNGVVDDSQLPKDRFSAERLKGVDSTLKIQPAKLEDSAVYLCASSPLGGGAVNEQFFGPGTRLTVL.

The chain is built from TRBV27 and TRBJ2-3, with 8 bases that match TRBD1. In germline, CDR1 is MNHEY, CDR2 SMNVEV (reference sequence). The CDR3 spans 15 residues. Unmatched junction bases numbered 4, after V lost 3 bases and J lost 2 bases. CDR3 sequence (DNA): TGTGCCAGCAGTTTTGGGACAGGTTACACAGATACGCAGTATTTT. It is translated as CASSFGTGYTDTQYF.

The genes are TRBV4-1 and TRBJ2-1; 8 nucleotides line up with TRBD2. The V gene end was trimmed by 1 base and the J gene end by 4 bases; junction bases not matched to a gene: 9. From germline, CDR1 is MGHRA and CDR2 YSYEKL. The CDR3 has 17 residues. CDR3 sequence reads: CASSQAPGSSGYNEQFF. The CDR3 region has the DNA TGCGCCAGCAGCCAAGCCCCGGGATCTAGCGGGTACAATGAGCAGTTCTTC.